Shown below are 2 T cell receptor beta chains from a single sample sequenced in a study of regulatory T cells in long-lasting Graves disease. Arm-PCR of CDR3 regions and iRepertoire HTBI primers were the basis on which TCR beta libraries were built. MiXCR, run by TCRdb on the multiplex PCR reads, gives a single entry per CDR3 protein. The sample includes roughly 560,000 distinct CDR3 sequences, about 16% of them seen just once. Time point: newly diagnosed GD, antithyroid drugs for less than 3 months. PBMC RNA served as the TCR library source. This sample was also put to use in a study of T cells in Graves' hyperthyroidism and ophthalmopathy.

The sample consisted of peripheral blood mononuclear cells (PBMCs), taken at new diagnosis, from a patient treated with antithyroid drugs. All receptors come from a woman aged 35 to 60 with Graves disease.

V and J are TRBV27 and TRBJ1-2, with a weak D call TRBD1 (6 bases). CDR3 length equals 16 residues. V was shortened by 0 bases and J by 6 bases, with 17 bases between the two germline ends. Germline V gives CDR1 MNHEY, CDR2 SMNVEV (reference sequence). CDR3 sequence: CASSLSLVTGRDGYTF. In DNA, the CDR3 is TGTGCCAGCAGTTTATCCCTTGTAACAGGGAGGGATGGCTACACCTTC.

The CDR3 DNA follows: TGTGCCAGCAGTACCCGGACAGGGGGCGCGAACGAGCAGTACTTC. As protein: CASSTRTGGANEQYF. V usage is TRBV27 and J usage is TRBJ2-7; TRBD1 aligns across 11 bases. The CDR3 has 15 residues. Unmatched junction bases numbered 8, after V lost 5 bases and J lost 5 bases. CDR1 and CDR2 from the germline V gene are MNHEY and SMNVEV (reference sequence).